Following are 3 T cell receptor beta chains from one sample sequenced in a study of CD8+ T cells in alopecia areata (dated by TCRdb to between 2017 and 2018). Receptors were amplified or captured by the immunoSEQ multiplex PCR assay. For TCR sequencing, RNA was extracted from every sample and reverse transcribed into cDNA to serve as template. The immuneACCESS repertoire file appears here via TCRdb, limited to in-frame rearrangements. These files lack a portion of the clones; in checked studies, under half of the deficit traces to unresolved V genes, and the cause of the others is not known. Within this sample are around 29,000 clones, with 70% to 80% of them counted one time only. Over 15% of the sample comes from the top ten. The sequencing input was NKG2D-low CD8+ T cells sorted from blood. The sample's cell subset or site label, decoded: sorted CD8+ NKG2D-low blood T cells. The receptors were sampled from a human donor with alopecia areata.

This clone has only a few counts. The CDR3: CASSFGVSSYNEQFF. The CDR3 DNA follows: TGTGCCAGCAGTTTTGGGGTAAGCTCCTACAATGAGCAGTTCTTC. The V call is TRBV6-4, the J call TRBJ2-1; no clear D. The CDR3 runs to 15 residues. CDR1 is MRHNA, CDR2 SNTAGT, per germline. Trimming removed 5 bases at V and 0 bases at J, with 11 bases between.

This rearrangement joins TRBV2 to TRBJ2-5; TRBD2 matches 9 bases. The DNA end favors TRBJ2-7, so the J call may be wrong. The CDR3 contains 14 residues. Germline lookup yields CDR1 SNHLY and CDR2 FYNNEI. The DNA of the CDR3 is TGTGCCAGCAGTGCCCCTAGCGGGGACGTCGAGCAGTACTTC. Protein sequence: CASSAPSGDVEQYF.

The chain combines TRBV6-4 with TRBJ2-7, with 11 bases that match TRBD2. The J call may be mistaken, given a closer DNA end match to TRBJ2-1. The CDR3 runs 15 residues. The germline V gene encodes CDR1 MRHNA and CDR2 SNTAGT. The CDR3 reads CASSDSSGGANEQFF. CDR3 bases: TGTGCCAGCAGTGACTCTAGCGGGGGGGCCAATGAGCAGTTCTTC.